What follows are 28 T cell receptor beta chains derived from one specimen sequenced in a study of shared clonotypes between healthy human individuals. Generated by immunoSEQ multiplex PCR, the TCRdb table keeps only in-frame clones and is missing some. The repertoire holds fewer than 2.5 million clones, with 93% as singletons. What was sequenced was naive CD4+ T cells from PBMCs. Noted subset: CD45RA+ positively selected. These receptors came from a man aged 18-30 years in good health. Some clones in this sample may be carry-over from other donors' samples.

This clone was seen once. The sample contains more than one DNA sequence encoding this CDR3. This chain links TRBV7-2 with TRBJ2-3; D unresolved. Germline loops: CDR1 SGHTA, CDR2 FQGNSA. The V end lost 2 bases, the J end lost 1 base, and 7 bases lay between the germline ends. The length of the CDR3 is 14 residues. The CDR3 loop reads CASSLTGGTDTQYF. The DNA for the CDR3 is TGTGCCAGCAGCTTAACTGGCGGCACAGATACGCAGTATTTT.

The gene calls are TRBV19 and TRBJ1-1; the match to TRBD1 covers 7 bases. Germline V CDR1 and CDR2: LNHDA, SQIVND (reference sequence). Trimming removed 0 bases from V and 4 bases from J; junction bases left unmatched: 8. The CDR3 is 16 amino acids. CDR3 residues: CASSIDLRAGGTEAFF. In DNA form, the CDR3 reads TGTGCCAGTAGTATAGATCTAAGGGCAGGGGGCACTGAAGCTTTCTTT. Full variable domain (outside the CDR3, taken from reference TRBV19 and TRBJ1-1): DGGITQSPKYLFRKEGQNVTLSCEQNLNHDAMYWYRQDPGQGLRLIYYSQIVNDFQKGDIAEGYSVSREKKESFPLTVTSAQKNPTAFYLCASSIDLRAGGTEAFFGQGTRLTVV.

The V call is TRBV7-9, the J call TRBJ1-1, with 7 bases identical to TRBD1. Germline loops: CDR1 SEHNR, CDR2 FQNEAQ (reference sequence). The CDR3 contains 14 residues. V lost 8 bases to trimming and J lost 2 bases; unmatched junction nucleotides: 8. The CDR3 bases are TGTGCCAGCCGAGACAGGGCAAGTAACACTGAAGCTTTCTTT. Protein sequence: CASRDRASNTEAFF.

J is TRBJ1-1 and V is TRBV4-2; D possibly corresponds to TRBD1 (6 bases). The CDR3 covers 14 residues. V was pared by 4 bases and J by 5 bases, with 14 bases between. The germline V gene encodes CDR1 LGHNA and CDR2 YNFKEQ. The CDR3, as DNA: TGTGCCAGCAGCCGGGAATTGCAGGGGACTGAAGCTTTCTTT. Encoded protein: CASSRELQGTEAFF.

CDR3 region: CSGSAGTRNTEAFF. The CDR3 region has the DNA TGCAGCGGTTCCGCCGGGACCCGGAACACTGAAGCTTTCTTT. The chain carries TRBV29-1 and TRBJ1-1; D possibly corresponds to TRBD1 (5 bases). CDR1 and CDR2 from the germline V gene are SQVTM and ANQGSEA. This CDR3 has 14 amino acids. Trimming pared 7 bases from V and 1 base from J, leaving 16 bases between. The full variable domain, with the rest looked up from reference TRBV29-1 and TRBJ1-1, is SAVISQKPSRDICQRGTSLTIQCQVDSQVTMMFWYRQQPGQSLTLIATANQGSEATYESGFVIDKFPISRPNLTFSTLTVSNMSPEDSSIYLCSGSAGTRNTEAFFGQGTRLTVV.

The rearrangement joins TRBV25-1 to TRBJ2-4; the match to TRBD1 covers 8 bases. V lost 2 bases to trimming and J lost 6 bases; unmatched junction nucleotides: 6. This CDR3 is 15 amino acids long. CDR1 and CDR2 from the germline V gene are MGHDK and SYGVNS. The CDR3, as DNA: TGTGCCAGCAGTGAACCCGGACAGGGAGGAAACATTCAGTACTTC. This translates into CASSEPGQGGNIQYF.

This sequence joins TRBV29-1 and TRBJ1-1; D not certain. Between the trimmed V and J ends, which lost 6 bases and 1 base, there was a span of 27 bases. This CDR3 is built from 18 residues. Looked up from germline, CDR1 is SQVTM and CDR2 is ANQGSEA. Here the CDR3 reads CSVPSQGTNKRTNTEAFF. DNA of the CDR3: TGCAGCGTCCCCTCCCAAGGAACTAACAAACGGACGAACACTGAAGCTTTCTTT.

The chain uses TRBV5-1 and TRBJ2-2; 12 bases map to TRBD2. There are 16 residues in the CDR3. The ends lost 6 bases at V and 4 bases at J; junction bases unmatched: 7. Germline CDR1 is SGHRS and CDR2 is YFSETQ. The CDR3 nucleotides read TGCGCCAGCATGGAGACTAGCGGGAGTGGCACCGGGGAGCTGTTTTTT. It yields the protein CASMETSGSGTGELFF. Based on the CDR3 plus reference TRBV5-1 and TRBJ2-2, the full variable domain is KAGVTQTPRYLIKTRGQQVTLSCSPISGHRSVSWYQQTPGQGLQFLFEYFSETQRNKGNFPGRFSGRQFSNSRSEMNVSTLELGDSALYLCASMETSGSGTGELFFGEGSRLTVL.

Regarding this clone: Different DNA sequences within this sample yield the same CDR3. The genes are TRBV7-8 and TRBJ1-5, with a tentative D call TRBD1 (5 bases). With 5 bases removed from V and 1 base from J, the gap between germline ends came to 9 bases. Germline loops: CDR1 SGHVS, CDR2 FQNEAQ. The CDR3 extends over 14 amino acids. The CDR3 DNA sequence: TGTGCCAGCAGCAGCCGGGACAGCAATCAGCCCCAGCATTTT. Encoded protein: CASSSRDSNQPQHF.

This clone was counted between two and nine times. The CDR3 DNA is TGTGCCAGCAGCTTGGCGAATGGAATCACTGAAGCTTTCTTT. This codes for CASSLANGITEAFF. The chain couples TRBV7-9 to TRBJ1-1; D is ambiguous. This CDR3 comprises 14 residues. The germline V gene has CDR1 SEHNR and CDR2 FQNEAQ (reference sequence). With 3 bases removed from V and 4 bases from J, the gap between germline ends came to 12 bases.

This clone showed up just once. The chain employs TRBV6-6 and TRBJ2-1, with D uncertain. Deletions cut 6 bases from V and 9 bases from J, with 9 bases between. The CDR3 extends over 11 amino acids. Looked up from germline, CDR1 is MNHNY and CDR2 is SVGAGI (reference sequence). The chain's CDR3 is CASSYTSEQFF. In DNA form, the CDR3 reads TGTGCCAGCAGCTACACATCTGAGCAGTTCTTC.

This chain links TRBV4-2 with TRBJ2-7; weak D call: TRBD2 (7 bases). The CDR3 contains 20 residues. CDR1 LGHNA and CDR2 YNFKEQ come from the germline V gene. V was clipped by 3 bases and J by 0 bases, with 27 bases between them. In nucleotides, the CDR3 is TGTGCCAGCAGCCAGAGAGCCCGGGGGGCGGGCCAAGTAATCTCCTACGAGCAGTACTTC. Translating gives CASSQRARGAGQVISYEQYF.

This clone appeared a few times. V and J are TRBV25-1 and TRBJ1-1, with D uncertain. The germline V and J ends were trimmed by 3 bases and 7 bases, with 12 bases remaining between them. The CDR3 spans 13 residues. Germline CDR1 reads MGHDK; CDR2 reads SYGVNS. CDR3 DNA sequence: TGTGCCAGCAGTGAGGCTGGTCTACTTGAAGCTTTCTTT. Translating it yields CASSEAGLLEAFF.

V gene TRBV5-8 combines with J gene TRBJ2-7; 9 nucleotides agree with TRBD1. With V trimmed by 5 bases and J by 3 bases, 6 bases remained unmatched. The CDR3 is 14 amino acids. Germline V CDR1 and CDR2: SGHTS, YDEGEE. CDR3: CASRQDRGYYEQYF. CDR3 nucleotides: TGTGCCAGCAGACAGGACAGGGGATACTACGAGCAGTACTTC.

The sample holds one count of this clone. This chain links TRBV29-1 with TRBJ1-4, with 10 positions matching TRBD1. The ends lost 7 bases at V and 7 bases at J; junction bases unmatched: 9. This CDR3 is built from 14 residues. CDR1 is SQVTM and CDR2 is ANQGSEA in the germline V gene. The chain's CDR3 is CSDQRDRGGEKLFF. In DNA, the CDR3 is TGCAGCGACCAAAGGGACAGGGGTGGTGAAAAACTGTTTTTT. The full variable domain, with the rest looked up from reference TRBV29-1 and TRBJ1-4, is SAVISQKPSRDICQRGTSLTIQCQVDSQVTMMFWYRQQPGQSLTLIATANQGSEATYESGFVIDKFPISRPNLTFSTLTVSNMSPEDSSIYLCSDQRDRGGEKLFFGSGTQLSVL.

This clone was recorded once. V and J are TRBV6-1 and TRBJ1-5; 7 bases match TRBD1. Trimming took 3 bases from V and 2 from J; bases not matched to a gene: 4. The CDR3 is made up of 15 amino acids. Germline V lookup: CDR1 MNHNS, CDR2 SASEGT. CDR3 nucleotides: TGTGCCAGCAGTGAGGGGACAGTGGGCAATCAGCCCCAGCATTTT. As protein: CASSEGTVGNQPQHF.

This clone was recorded only once. This CDR3 is CAIRPEGYEQYF. The CDR3 bases are TGTGCCATCAGGCCTGAGGGCTACGAGCAGTACTTC. The chain links TRBV10-3 to TRBJ2-7, with D possibly TRBD2 on 5 matching bases. There are 12 residues in the CDR3. Trimming shortened V by 6 bases and J by 3 bases, and 9 bases separated the two germline ends. Germline CDR1 ENHRY, CDR2 SYGVKD.

The chain uses TRBV7-6 and TRBJ2-1; 7 bases match TRBD2. The CDR3 runs 15 residues. The ends lost 2 bases at V and 7 bases at J; junction bases unmatched: 8. Germline assignment: CDR1 SGHVS and CDR2 FNYEAQ. The CDR3: CASSLLSGIRNEQFF. The CDR3 nucleotides are TGTGCCAGCAGCTTACTGAGCGGGATTAGGAATGAGCAGTTCTTC.

This clone was found once. The V call is TRBV10-2, the J call TRBJ1-5; 9 bases line up with TRBD1. This CDR3 contains 15 residues. Germline V gene sequence: CDR1 WSHSY, CDR2 SAAADI. V dropped 10 bases and J dropped 2; count of bases not matched to a gene: 9. This CDR3 reads CATWDRERGNQPQHF. Here the CDR3 DNA reads TGCGCCACCTGGGACAGGGAGCGGGGCAATCAGCCCCAGCATTTT.

CDR3 loop: CASLRDRGNYGYTF. CDR3 bases: TGTGCCAGCCTTCGGGACAGGGGTAACTATGGCTACACCTTC. The V gene is TRBV7-2, the J gene TRBJ1-2, with TRBD1 identical over 10 bases. Trimming took 8 bases from V and 1 from J; bases not matched to a gene: 4. Per germline, CDR1 SGHTA and CDR2 FQGNSA. This CDR3 region has 14 residues.

This chain joins TRBV7-8 and TRBJ2-7; D not resolved. CDR1 and CDR2 (germline): SGHVS, FQNEAQ. The CDR3 contains 14 residues. V shed 0 bases and J shed 3 bases, with 9 bases lying between them. The CDR3 DNA follows: TGTGCCAGCAGCTTAGCCCCAGGTATCTACGAGCAGTACTTC. It yields the protein CASSLAPGIYEQYF.

J is TRBJ1-4 and V is TRBV6-1; TRBD1 aligns across 8 bases. J lost 5 bases, V lost 8 bases, and 7 bases had no gene match. This CDR3 contains 14 residues. Germline values: CDR1 MNHNS, CDR2 SASEGT. The CDR3 DNA is TGTGCCAGCCAACATCGGACAGGGAATGAAAAACTGTTTTTT. It encodes CASQHRTGNEKLFF.

V and J are TRBV19 and TRBJ2-7; 8 bases are a match to TRBD1. V shed 5 bases, J shed 1 base, and the junction held 4 bases outside the gene matches. The CDR3 runs to 14 residues. The germline CDR1 and CDR2 sequences are LNHDA and SQIVND (reference sequence). The CDR3 here is CASSEWDRSYEQYF. In DNA, the CDR3 is TGTGCCAGTAGTGAGTGGGACAGGTCCTACGAGCAGTACTTC.

This clone was counted once. The sample contains more than one DNA sequence encoding this CDR3. This chain connects TRBV5-1 to TRBJ2-7; D gene ambiguous. Trimming pared 0 bases from V and 4 bases from J, leaving 8 bases between. This CDR3 comprises 13 residues. Germline V lookup: CDR1 SGHRS, CDR2 YFSETQ. CDR3 coding DNA: TGCGCCAGCAGCTTGGGTATATCTTACGAGCAGTACTTC. Amino acids: CASSLGISYEQYF.

This chain connects TRBV11-2 to TRBJ2-7; a weak D match, TRBD2 (5 bases). The V end was cut by 1 base, the J end by 3 bases, with 13 bases between. This CDR3 contains 15 residues. Germline V gene lookup returns CDR1 SGHAT and CDR2 FQNNGV. This CDR3 is CASSLGWTGSYEQYF. As DNA, the CDR3 is TGTGCCAGCAGCTTAGGGTGGACGGGGAGCTACGAGCAGTACTTC. Full variable domain (rest looked up from reference TRBV11-2 and TRBJ2-7): EAGVAQSPRYKIIEKRQSVAFWCNPISGHATLYWYQQILGQGPKLLIQFQNNGVVDDSQLPKDRFSAERLKGVDSTLKIQPAKLEDSAVYLCASSLGWTGSYEQYFGPGTRLTVT.

The V gene is TRBV5-6, the J gene TRBJ1-6, with 7 bases aligning to TRBD1. The V segment lost 6 bases and the J segment 9 bases; nucleotides outside the gene matches: 12. The CDR3 loop spans 15 amino acids. Per germline, CDR1 SGHDT and CDR2 YYEEEE. CDR3 region: CASTKRGQSFSPLHF. The CDR3 bases are TGTGCCAGCACCAAACGGGGACAGAGTTTTTCACCCCTCCACTTT.

V and J are TRBV28 and TRBJ2-2, with 9 bases matching TRBD1. The germline gives CDR1 MDHEN, CDR2 SYDVKM. The V gene end was trimmed by 4 bases and the J gene end by 6 bases; junction bases not matched to a gene: 6. The CDR3 runs 15 residues. This CDR3 is CASSSRDRVSGELFF. CDR3 in DNA: TGTGCCAGCAGTTCCCGGGACAGGGTGTCCGGGGAGCTGTTTTTT.

Worth noting for this clone: A read error may produce the germline difference seen at one junction end. The chain has TRBV6-6 and TRBJ2-7; no reliable D call. Germline V gene data show CDR1 as MNHNY and CDR2 as SVGAGI (reference sequence). This CDR3 spans 12 amino acids. CDR3 nucleotides: TGTGCCGGCAGTTACGAAACCTACGAGCAGTACTTC. The encoded protein is CAGSYETYEQYF.